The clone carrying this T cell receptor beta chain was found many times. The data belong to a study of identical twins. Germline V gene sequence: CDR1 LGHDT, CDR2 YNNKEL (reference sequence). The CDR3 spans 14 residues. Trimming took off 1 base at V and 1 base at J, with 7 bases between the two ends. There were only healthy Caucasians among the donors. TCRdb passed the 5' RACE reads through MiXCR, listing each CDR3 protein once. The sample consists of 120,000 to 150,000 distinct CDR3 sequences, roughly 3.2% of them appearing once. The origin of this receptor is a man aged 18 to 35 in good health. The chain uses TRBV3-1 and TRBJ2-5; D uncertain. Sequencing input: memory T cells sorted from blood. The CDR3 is CASSQGAFQETQYF. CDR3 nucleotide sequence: TGTGCCAGCAGCCAAGGGGCCTTCCAAGAGACCCAGTACTTC.